This TCR beta chain stems from a study of early T cells in non-severe SARS-CoV-2 infection (dated by TCRdb to the early 2020s). About the investigation overall: TCR sequencing used bulk RNA from unsorted whole blood, so alpha and beta chains could not be paired.

The investigation overall reported the following: VDJdb matching was skewed toward anti-spike CD8 responses and likely underestimated virus-specific expansions by missing private and CD4 specificities.

Set within a cohort of healthcare workers in London, UK, this nested case-control study involved weekly PCR testing of nasopharyngeal swabs along with blood sampling. Between 23 and 31 March 2020, the week of the UK lockdown, healthcare workers were enrolled and then followed up weekly for as long as 16 weeks. In the germline V gene (reference sequence), CDR1 corresponds to DFQATT and CDR2 to SNEGSKA. V lost 5 bases and J lost 6 bases, and the count of bases not matched to a germline gene is 9. The CDR3 numbers 14 residues from cysteine through phenylalanine. The CDR3 DNA has 42 bases and is translated from base 1. This clonotype was seen ten or more times. The antigen this receptor binds is unknown. Nothing much larger sits one base from this clone, and base qualities are not available. The library relied on 5' RACE. Sequencing used a NextSeq 500. Unique molecular identifiers were attached to individual cDNA molecules in the TCR library protocol so that sequencing error and PCR bias could be corrected. TCR alpha and beta chains were both sequenced, and the abundances of alpha and beta sequences in each sample were closely correlated with each other. As for the authors' bioinformatics: Decombinator V4 was used to perform V gene, J gene and CDR3 annotation of TCR sequences. Expanded TCRs were defined as changing significantly between any two time points under a Poisson model with p below 0.0001. TCR abundances were normalised to the total number of TCRs sequenced per sample and expressed as counts per million. TRAV1-2 paired with TRAJ12, TRAJ20 or TRAJ33 defined MAIT TCRs, while TRAV10 paired with TRAJ18 defined iNKT TCRs. VDJdb, accessed 1 November 2021, was searched for CMV, EBV and SARS-CoV-2 annotated TCRs, with TCRs annotated for multiple antigens excluded. TCRdb trimmed public reads at Q25 via fastp, called clones via MiXCR and kept in-frame beta chains. Each entry merges the rows of one CDR3 protein and shows their most common DNA and genes. These V and J calls originate from TCRdb's pipeline instead of the authors' own analysis. Within this sample are tens of thousands of distinct CDR3 sequences, with 7% to 8% of them counted one time only. The top ten constitute under 3.5% of the sample.

The sample taken for sequencing was whole blood. The clonotype comes from an adult who was a healthcare worker with PCR-confirmed SARS-CoV-2 infection or an uninfected control (not recorded which). Rearrangement joined TRBV20-1 to TRBJ2-1; 8 bases in the junction line up with TRBD2. Read as DNA, the sequence is TGCAGTGCTCCGAAAGGACTAGCTAGCAATGAGCAGTTCTTC. This codes for CSAPKGLASNEQFF.